One TCR beta chain is described in this entry. The patients all showed relapse after autologous stem cell transplantation, while their brentuximab vedotin exposure varied. The table came from immunoSEQ multiplex PCR; TCRdb's copy has only in-frame clones and leaves some out. The sample yields more than 10,000 clones, around 83% seen once. This sample is part of a study of PD-1 blockade in classical Hodgkin lymphoma. The CDR3 covers 14 residues. V was trimmed by 1 base and J by 0 bases, leaving 7 bases between them. The germline gives CDR1 SGHNT, CDR2 YYREEE (reference sequence). The chain uses TRBV5-4 and TRBJ2-5; the D is unclear. Sequenced material: peripheral blood mononuclear cells (PBMCs), taken at baseline. The source of this sequence is a human donor with classical Hodgkin lymphoma. The CDR3 bases are TGTGCCAGCAGCTTGATAGGACACCAAGAGACCCAGTACTTC. Translation gives CASSLIGHQETQYF.